Shown below are 10 T cell receptor beta chains from a single sample sequenced in a study of blood T cell repertoires in COVID-19. Measured with immunoSEQ multiplex PCR; TCRdb has only the in-frame clones, and not every one. This table has about 40,000 clones, approximately 83% appearing once. The sample was peripheral blood. The origin of the receptors is a woman in her sixties or seventies with acute or convalescent COVID-19.

This chain joins TRBV6-1 and TRBJ2-4; TRBD2 might be the D (5 bases). V was trimmed by 1 base and J by 11 bases, leaving 15 bases between them. CDR1 and CDR2 (germline): MNHNS, SASEGT. There are 14 residues in the CDR3. Written as DNA, the CDR3 is TGTGCCAGCAGTGAAGGGTCGGCTAGCTGGGTTCAGTACTTC. Amino acids: CASSEGSASWVQYF.

V and J are TRBV4-1 and TRBJ1-6, with 8 bases lining up with TRBD1. V was clipped by 1 base and J by 9 bases; unmatched bases: 8. Germline CDR1 and CDR2: MGHRA and YSYEKL. This CDR3 spans 16 amino acids. The CDR3 here is CASSQGAGGIGSPLHF. CDR3 DNA sequence: TGCGCCAGCAGCCAAGGCGCAGGGGGCATTGGTTCACCCCTCCACTTT.

The DNA for the CDR3 is TGTGCCAGCAGCCGGACAGGGAGAGATGAGCAGTTCTTC. Its protein is CASSRTGRDEQFF. The V call is TRBV28, the J call TRBJ2-1, with 8 nucleotides matching TRBD1. This CDR3 is 13 amino acids long. The V gene end was trimmed by 6 bases and the J gene end by 8 bases; junction bases not matched to a gene: 6. Germline V gene lookup returns CDR1 MDHEN and CDR2 SYDVKM.

V is TRBV2 and J is TRBJ2-3, with D possibly being TRBD1 (6 bases). V was cut by 10 bases and J by 2 bases, with 13 bases left in between. This CDR3 comprises 13 residues. Germline V gives CDR1 SNHLY, CDR2 FYNNEI. CDR3 sequence (DNA): TGTGCCATGCCAGGGGAATACACAGATACGCAGTATTTT. Its translation is CAMPGEYTDTQYF.

The CDR3 DNA reads as TGTGCCAGCAGGTCGACTCAGGGGGCCTACAATGAGCAGTTCTTC. This sequence encodes CASRSTQGAYNEQFF. The chain carries TRBV7-9 and TRBJ2-1, with 7 nucleotides matching TRBD1. J gave up 2 bases and V 6 bases, and 7 bases lay outside the gene matches. This CDR3 spans 15 amino acids. From germline, CDR1 is SEHNR and CDR2 FQNEAQ (reference sequence).

This clone was counted only a few times. This sequence joins TRBV10-3 and TRBJ2-3; tentative D call: TRBD1 (6 bases). Per germline, CDR1 ENHRY and CDR2 SYGVKD. V dropped 4 bases and J dropped 3 bases, with 20 bases sitting between them. This CDR3 contains 17 residues. CDR3 in DNA: TGTGCCATCAGTGGGGGGCCTGGGGGCGCGAGGACAGATACGCAGTATTTT. Translated, it gives CAISGGPGGARTDTQYF.

For this clone: Other DNA sequences of this sample code for an identical CDR3. The chain links TRBV5-1 to TRBJ2-5; D is uncertain. There are 13 residues in the CDR3. Per germline, CDR1 SGHRS and CDR2 YFSETQ. Trimming took 4 bases from V and 2 from J, leaving 9 bases between them. The CDR3 reads CASSLGSQETQYF. The DNA for the CDR3 is TGCGCCAGCAGCCTCGGGTCACAAGAGACCCAGTACTTC.

This clone has a handful of counts. The chain uses TRBV2 and TRBJ2-2; TRBD2 agrees at 9 bases. The CDR3 sequence is 15 residues long. Unmatched junction bases numbered 3, after V lost 2 bases and J lost 5 bases. Germline V CDR1 and CDR2: SNHLY, FYNNEI. The CDR3 region is CASSEFGLATGELFF. The CDR3 DNA is TGTGCCAGCAGTGAATTCGGACTAGCGACCGGGGAGCTGTTTTTT.

The rearrangement links TRBV5-5 to TRBJ2-7; D is possibly TRBD2 (6 bases). The CDR3 spans 16 residues. Germline CDR1 is SGHKS and CDR2 is YYEKEE (reference sequence). V lost 4 bases and J 0 bases, leaving 17 bases between the germline ends. This chain's CDR3 is CASSGGTSASSYEQYF. CDR3 nucleotide sequence: TGTGCCAGCAGCGGAGGGACGTCTGCTTCCTCCTACGAGCAGTACTTC.

This chain links TRBV7-8 with TRBJ1-6, with a tentative D call TRBD1 (6 bases). This CDR3 has 14 amino acids. The ends were cut back, 3 bases at V and 6 bases at J, with 9 bases in the middle. Germline assignment: CDR1 SGHVS and CDR2 FQNEAQ. In DNA, the CDR3 is TGTGCCAGCAGCTTCCTGGACAGTAATTCACCCCTCCACTTT. Translation: CASSFLDSNSPLHF.